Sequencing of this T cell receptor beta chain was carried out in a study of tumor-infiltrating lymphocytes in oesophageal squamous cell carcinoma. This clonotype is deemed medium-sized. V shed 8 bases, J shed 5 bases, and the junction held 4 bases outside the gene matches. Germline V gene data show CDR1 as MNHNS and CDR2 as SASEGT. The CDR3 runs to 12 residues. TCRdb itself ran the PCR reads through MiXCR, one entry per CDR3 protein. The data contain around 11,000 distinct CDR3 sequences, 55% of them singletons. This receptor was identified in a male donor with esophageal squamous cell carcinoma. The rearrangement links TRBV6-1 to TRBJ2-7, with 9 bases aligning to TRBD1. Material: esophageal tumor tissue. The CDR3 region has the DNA TGTGCCAGCGGGGACAGGGTGAACGAGCAGTACTTC. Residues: CASGDRVNEQYF.